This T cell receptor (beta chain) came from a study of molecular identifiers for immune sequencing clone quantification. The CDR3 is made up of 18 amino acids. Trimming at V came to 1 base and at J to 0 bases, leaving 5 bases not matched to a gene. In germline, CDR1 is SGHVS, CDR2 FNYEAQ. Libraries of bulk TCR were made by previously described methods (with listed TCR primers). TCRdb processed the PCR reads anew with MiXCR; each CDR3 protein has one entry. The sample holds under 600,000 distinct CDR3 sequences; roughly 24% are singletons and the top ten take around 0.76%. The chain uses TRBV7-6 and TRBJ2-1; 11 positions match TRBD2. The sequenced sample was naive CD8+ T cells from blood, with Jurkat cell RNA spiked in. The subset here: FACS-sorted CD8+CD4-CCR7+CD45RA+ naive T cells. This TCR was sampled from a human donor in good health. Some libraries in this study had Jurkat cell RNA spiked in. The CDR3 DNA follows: TGTGCCAGCAGCTTAGATCCTAGCGGGAGGTCCTCCTACAATGAGCAGTTCTTC. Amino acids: CASSLDPSGRSSYNEQFF.